The rows below give T cell receptor beta chains drawn from one sample of a study of cytotoxic CD8 clonotypes in ibrutinib-treated CLL. Measured with immunoSEQ multiplex PCR; TCRdb has only the in-frame clones, and not every one. Of about 25,000 clones listed, around two thirds are singletons. Here the sequenced sample was PBMCs, taken at disease progression, from a patient treated with ibrutinib. Receptor source: a human donor with chronic lymphocytic leukemia. The CDR3 runs from the conserved cysteine through the conserved F or W. A D gene is named only where the DNA matches it firmly. Part of the rows lack a size; the others show once, few, many or a class for expanded clones.

TRBJ1-2,TRBV5-4,-,few,TGTGCCAGCAGCTTGGCCGCGGTTAACTATGGCTACACCTTC,CASSLAAVNYGYTF
TRBJ1-2,TRBV27,-,-,TGTGCCAGCAGTTTATTTAGGGGTAGCGGCTACACCTTC,CASSLFRGSGYTF
TRBJ1-2,TRBV11-2,-,-,TGTGCCAGCAGCCCGACCACCGGAGGGCACTATGGCTACACCTTC,CASSPTTGGHYGYTF
TRBJ1-1,TRBV19,-,few,TGTGCCAGTAATCCTACACTAGCGAACACTGAAGCTTTCTTT,CASNPTLANTEAFF
TRBJ1-3,TRBV10-3,-,-,TGTGCCATCAGTGAGGTGAGGAACACCATATATTTT,CAISEVRNTIYF
TRBJ2-7,TRBV6-5,TRBD1,once,TGTGCCAGCAGCCGGGACAGCTTCTCCTACGAGCAGTACTTC,CASSRDSFSYEQYF
TRBJ1-6,TRBV4-1,TRBD1,-,TGCGCCAGCAGCCAGACACAGGGGCGTCCGGGTTCGCCCCTCCACTTT,CASSQTQGRPGSPLHF
TRBJ1-1,TRBV5-1,-,few,TGCGCCAGCAAGGGGGGGCCCTTGAACACTGAAGCTTTCTTT,CASKGGPLNTEAFF
TRBJ2-5,TRBV29-1,-,-,TGCAGCGTTGGACAGACCGAAGCTCAAGAGACCCAGTACTTC,CSVGQTEAQETQYF
TRBJ2-3,TRBV5-1,-,-,TGCGCCAGCAGCTTGACATCGGATACGCAGTATTTT,CASSLTSDTQYF
TRBJ2-1,TRBV4-1,-,-,TGCGCCAGCAGCCAAGGCACGGGGGCATGGGACAATGAGCAGTTCTTC,CASSQGTGAWDNEQFF
TRBJ2-3,TRBV27,-,few,TGTGCCAGCAGTTACATAGGAGATACGCAGTATTTT,CASSYIGDTQYF
TRBJ2-7,TRBV7-9,TRBD1,-,TGTGCCAGCAGCCTAGGACAGGGAGCGAGCGAGCAGTACTTC,CASSLGQGASEQYF
TRBJ2-7,TRBV7-9,-,-,TGTGCCAGCAGCCCGACCCCATACACGAACGAGCAGTACTTC,CASSPTPYTNEQYF
TRBJ2-1,TRBV6-5,TRBD2,-,TGTGCCAGCAGTTACTCGTTTAGCGGGGAGTACAATGAGCAGTTCTTC,CASSYSFSGEYNEQFF
TRBJ1-5,TRBV7-9,-,few,TGTGCCAGCAGCCAGGGTCCGGGGAAACAGCCCCAGCATTTT,CASSQGPGKQPQHF
TRBJ2-3,TRBV7-6,TRBD2,-,TGTGCCAGCAGCTTAGTACTAGCGTATGCAGATACGCAGTATTTT,CASSLVLAYADTQYF
TRBJ1-1,TRBV27,-,-,TGTGCCAGCAGTTTACTCCCTCGGGGCACTGAAGCTTTCTTT,CASSLLPRGTEAFF
TRBJ1-2,TRBV7-8,-,-,TGTGCCAGCAGCTTACGTGGGGGCTATGGCTACACCTTC,CASSLRGGYGYTF
TRBJ1-2,TRBV27,TRBD1,-,TGTGCCAGCAGTTGGGACAGAGCTAACTATGGCTACACCTTC,CASSWDRANYGYTF
TRBJ2-3,TRBV9,TRBD2,-,TGTGCCAGCAGCCCGCGGACTAGCGGGGCGGGAGATACGCAGTATTTT,CASSPRTSGAGDTQYF
TRBJ1-5,TRBV4-1,-,-,TGCGCCAGCAGCCAAGATTGGGAAGGGCGCAATCAGCCCCAGCATTTT,CASSQDWEGRNQPQHF
TRBJ1-2,TRBV29-1,-,-,TGCAGCGCCCGGGGAGGGACTAACTATGGCTACACCTTC,CSARGGTNYGYTF
TRBJ2-3,TRBV5-1,-,few,TGCGCCAGCCTTCGCGACGGACAGTCGACAGATACGCAGTATTTT,CASLRDGQSTDTQYF
TRBJ2-7,TRBV11-2,TRBD2,once,TGTGCCAGCAGCTCCAGACTAGCGCAATCCTACGAGCAGTACTTC,CASSSRLAQSYEQYF
TRBJ1-2,TRBV19,-,-,TGTGCCAGTAGATCTGGCTACACCTTC,CASRSGYTF
TRBJ2-7,TRBV7-8,TRBD2,-,TGTGCCAGCAGCCCCACCCCCGGGGGACTAGCGGGGGAAGAGCAGTACTTC,CASSPTPGGLAGEEQYF
TRBJ1-2,TRBV19,-,-,TGTGCCAGTAGTATTAAGCTGGGCAACTATGGCTACACCTTC,CASSIKLGNYGYTF
TRBJ2-3,TRBV7-3,-,-,TGTGCCAGCAGCCCAAACGGGGAGACAGATACGCAGTATTTT,CASSPNGETDTQYF
TRBJ2-7,TRBV5-4,TRBD2,-,TGTGCCAGCAGCCAATGGACTAGCGGCTACGAGCAGTACTTC,CASSQWTSGYEQYF
TRBJ1-5,TRBV14,-,few,TGTGCCACCCTTCGACAGGCGCTAAAAGATCAGCCCCAGCATTTT,CATLRQALKDQPQHF
TRBJ2-7,TRBV5-1,TRBD1,-,TGCGCCAGCAGCCAGGGAACCGGGACAGGGGGCGAGCAGTACTTC,CASSQGTGTGGEQYF
TRBJ1-1,TRBV19,-,-,TGTGCCAGTAGTATAGATGAAGGGATGAACACTGAAGCTTTCTTT,CASSIDEGMNTEAFF
TRBJ1-2,TRBV6-6,TRBD1,-,TGTGCCGTTCAGGGGGGCGCTAACTATGGCTACACCTTC,CAVQGGANYGYTF
TRBJ2-7,TRBV20-1,-,-,TGCAGTGCTAGTAAGGGGTACGAGCAGTACTTC,CSASKGYEQYF
TRBJ2-7,TRBV6-5,TRBD1,-,TGTGCCAGCAGTGCGGGACAGGGGGGCTACGAGCAGTACTTC,CASSAGQGGYEQYF
TRBJ2-3,TRBV29-1,-,-,TGCAGCGTTGAGCAAGATACGCAGTATTTT,CSVEQDTQYF
TRBJ2-4,TRBV4-1,TRBD2,-,TGCGCCAGCAGCCAAGAAGATCCGGGAGGGGACTCTATTTTTAGGGCCAAAAACATTCAGTACTTC,CASSQEDPGGDSIFRAKNIQYF
TRBJ1-1,TRBV4-1,TRBD1,once,TGCGCCAGCAGCCAAGATACCTACAGGGGGCTGGACACTGAAGCTTTCTTT,CASSQDTYRGLDTEAFF
TRBJ1-1,TRBV7-3,-,many,TGTGCCAGCAGCAGACACTCGAACACTGAAGCTTTCTTT,CASSRHSNTEAFF
TRBJ1-1,TRBV5-1,-,few,TGCGCCAGCAGCGATCCGGGTAGGCCTGAAGCTTTCTTT,CASSDPGRPEAFF
TRBJ2-3,TRBV7-3,-,-,TGTGCCAGCAGCTTAATGTTCTCCGCGGGGGATACGCAGTATTTT,CASSLMFSAGDTQYF
TRBJ2-5,TRBV12-5,-,-,TGTGCTAGTGGTTTGGTATCGGGGGAGACCCAGTACTTC,CASGLVSGETQYF
TRBJ1-4,TRBV7-9,-,-,TGTGCCAGCAGCCGGAAACAGGGCCCGCCGCCTGAAAAACTGTTTTTT,CASSRKQGPPPEKLFF
TRBJ1-4,TRBV10-1,-,hyperexpanded,TGCGCCAGCAGTGAGGGCCCACAGGTGGCTAATGAAAAACTGTTTTTT,CASSEGPQVANEKLFF
TRBJ2-7,TRBV7-3,TRBD1,-,TGTGCCAGCAGCCCTCGGTCAGGGACAGGACCCTACGAGCAGTACTTC,CASSPRSGTGPYEQYF